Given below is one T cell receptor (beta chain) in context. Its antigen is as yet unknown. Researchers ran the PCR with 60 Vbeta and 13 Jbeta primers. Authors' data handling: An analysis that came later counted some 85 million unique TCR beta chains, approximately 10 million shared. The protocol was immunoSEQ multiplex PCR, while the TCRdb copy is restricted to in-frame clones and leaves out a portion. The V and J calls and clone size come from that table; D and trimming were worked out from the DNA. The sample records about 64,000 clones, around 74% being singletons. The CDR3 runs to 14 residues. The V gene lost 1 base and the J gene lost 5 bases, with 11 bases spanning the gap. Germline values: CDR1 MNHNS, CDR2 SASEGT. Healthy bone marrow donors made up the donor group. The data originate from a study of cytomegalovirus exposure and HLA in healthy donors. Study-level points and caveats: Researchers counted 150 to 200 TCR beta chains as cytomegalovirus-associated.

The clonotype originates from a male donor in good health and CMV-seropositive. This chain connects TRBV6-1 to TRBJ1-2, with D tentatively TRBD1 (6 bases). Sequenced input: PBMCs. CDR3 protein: CASSEGGRRYGYTF. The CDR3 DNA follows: TGTGCCAGCAGTGAAGGGGGGCGCCGATATGGCTACACCTTC.